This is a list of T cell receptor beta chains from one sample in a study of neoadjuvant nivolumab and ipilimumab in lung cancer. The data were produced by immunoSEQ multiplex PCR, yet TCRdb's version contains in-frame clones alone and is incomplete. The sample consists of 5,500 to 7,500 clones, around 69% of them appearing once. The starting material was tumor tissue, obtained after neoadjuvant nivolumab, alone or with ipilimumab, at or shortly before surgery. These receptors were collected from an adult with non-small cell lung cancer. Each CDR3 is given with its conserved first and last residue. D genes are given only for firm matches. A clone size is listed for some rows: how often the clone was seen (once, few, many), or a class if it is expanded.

CDR3 DNA: TGTGCCAGCAGCTTAGCAGCGGGGAACGGCAATCAGCCCCAGCATTTT; CDR3 protein: CASSLAAGNGNQPQHF; clone size: NA; D gene: NA; J gene: TRBJ1-5; V gene: TRBV7-9
CDR3 DNA: TGTGCCAGCAGCCCCCCTCCTGGACAGTTCTTC; CDR3 protein: CASSPPPGQFF; clone size: NA; D gene: NA; J gene: TRBJ2-1; V gene: TRBV7-8
CDR3 DNA: TGTGCCAGCAGTGGACAGGGGAGGACTGAAGCTTTCTTT; CDR3 protein: CASSGQGRTEAFF; clone size: few; D gene: TRBD1; J gene: TRBJ1-1; V gene: TRBV27
CDR3 DNA: TGTGCCAGCAGTTCGATGACAGGAAACTATGGCTACACCTTC; CDR3 protein: CASSSMTGNYGYTF; clone size: NA; D gene: NA; J gene: TRBJ1-2; V gene: TRBV7-9
CDR3 DNA: TGTGCCAGCAGTTTGGGGCCTGAGCAGTACTTC; CDR3 protein: CASSLGPEQYF; clone size: NA; D gene: NA; J gene: TRBJ2-7; V gene: TRBV27
CDR3 DNA: TGCGCCAGCAGCCAGGCTACCGGGGAGCTGTTTTTT; CDR3 protein: CASSQATGELFF; clone size: few; D gene: NA; J gene: TRBJ2-2; V gene: TRBV4-1
CDR3 DNA: TGCGCCAGCAGCTTGGAGCCTTCCAGGGGCCACGAGCAGTACTTC; CDR3 protein: CASSLEPSRGHEQYF; clone size: large; D gene: NA; J gene: TRBJ2-7; V gene: TRBV5-1
CDR3 DNA: TGCAGCGTCCCTTGGGACCAAGAAGAGAGTGGCTACACCTTC; CDR3 protein: CSVPWDQEESGYTF; clone size: NA; D gene: NA; J gene: TRBJ1-2; V gene: TRBV29-1
CDR3 DNA: TGTGCCAGCAGCTTGGCCGGCCTAACCTACGAGCAGTACTTC; CDR3 protein: CASSLAGLTYEQYF; clone size: NA; D gene: NA; J gene: TRBJ2-7; V gene: TRBV5-6
CDR3 DNA: TGCGCCAGCAGTGAGTCGAAAGTTGGAGGGCAAGAGACCCAGTACTTC; CDR3 protein: CASSESKVGGQETQYF; clone size: NA; D gene: NA; J gene: TRBJ2-5; V gene: TRBV10-1